This T cell receptor beta chain came from a study of shared clonotypes between healthy human individuals. Study in general: Per donor, CD8 memory used one plate, CD8 naive used two, CD4 memory used three and CD4 naive used three.

This clone turned up a few times. The antigen is not known. Splitting of each subset's genomic DNA was done evenly across several immunoSEQ plates. TCRdb's table, derived via immunoSEQ multiplex PCR, lists solely in-frame clones and lacks some. This table has about 820,000 clones, roughly 92% appearing once. CD45RO-negative cells were positively selected for CCR7, leaving out terminally differentiated effector memory CD45RA+ cells. Nashville, Tennessee was home to all donors, each a Caucasian adult. The V and J ends lost 5 bases and 8 bases respectively, with 12 bases between them. The CDR3 is made up of 12 amino acids. In germline, CDR1 is SGHAT, CDR2 FQNNGV. General study findings and limits: Although depth was large, rarefaction showed that sequencing of the sorted subsets was incomplete.

The clonotype originates from a man in his thirties or forties in good health. The sequenced sample was naive CD8+ T cells sorted from blood. This chain connects TRBV11-2 to TRBJ1-2; D might be TRBD1 (5 bases). As DNA, the CDR3 is TGTGCCAGCAGCCATCAGGGACCGGGCTACACCTTC. As protein: CASSHQGPGYTF.